This T cell receptor (beta chain) derives from a study of regulatory T cells in long-lasting Graves disease. This clonotype was counted only a few times. The CDR3 has 13 residues. Germline V gene lookup returns CDR1 DFQATT and CDR2 SNEGSKA (reference sequence). Trimming removed 3 bases at V and 0 bases at J, with 6 bases between. Arm-PCR of CDR3 regions with iRepertoire HTBI primers generated TCR beta libraries. MiXCR was run by TCRdb on the multiplex PCR reads, yielding one entry per CDR3 protein. The data show over 500,000 distinct CDR3 sequences, roughly 15% seen once. The time point was: newly diagnosed GD, antithyroid drugs for less than 3 months. The TCR library used RNA extracted from PBMCs. Patient provenance is recorded as an endocrinology department in Xi'an, China. The same data also went into a second study, on T cells in Graves' hyperthyroidism and ophthalmopathy.

The chain recombines TRBV20-1 with TRBJ2-1; the D is unclear. The source is a woman aged 30 to 39 with Graves disease. The sample here was peripheral blood mononuclear cells (PBMCs), taken at new diagnosis, from a patient treated with antithyroid drugs. The CDR3, as DNA: TGCAGTGCTAGCGCCCACTCCTACAATGAGCAGTTCTTC. It translates to CSASAHSYNEQFF.